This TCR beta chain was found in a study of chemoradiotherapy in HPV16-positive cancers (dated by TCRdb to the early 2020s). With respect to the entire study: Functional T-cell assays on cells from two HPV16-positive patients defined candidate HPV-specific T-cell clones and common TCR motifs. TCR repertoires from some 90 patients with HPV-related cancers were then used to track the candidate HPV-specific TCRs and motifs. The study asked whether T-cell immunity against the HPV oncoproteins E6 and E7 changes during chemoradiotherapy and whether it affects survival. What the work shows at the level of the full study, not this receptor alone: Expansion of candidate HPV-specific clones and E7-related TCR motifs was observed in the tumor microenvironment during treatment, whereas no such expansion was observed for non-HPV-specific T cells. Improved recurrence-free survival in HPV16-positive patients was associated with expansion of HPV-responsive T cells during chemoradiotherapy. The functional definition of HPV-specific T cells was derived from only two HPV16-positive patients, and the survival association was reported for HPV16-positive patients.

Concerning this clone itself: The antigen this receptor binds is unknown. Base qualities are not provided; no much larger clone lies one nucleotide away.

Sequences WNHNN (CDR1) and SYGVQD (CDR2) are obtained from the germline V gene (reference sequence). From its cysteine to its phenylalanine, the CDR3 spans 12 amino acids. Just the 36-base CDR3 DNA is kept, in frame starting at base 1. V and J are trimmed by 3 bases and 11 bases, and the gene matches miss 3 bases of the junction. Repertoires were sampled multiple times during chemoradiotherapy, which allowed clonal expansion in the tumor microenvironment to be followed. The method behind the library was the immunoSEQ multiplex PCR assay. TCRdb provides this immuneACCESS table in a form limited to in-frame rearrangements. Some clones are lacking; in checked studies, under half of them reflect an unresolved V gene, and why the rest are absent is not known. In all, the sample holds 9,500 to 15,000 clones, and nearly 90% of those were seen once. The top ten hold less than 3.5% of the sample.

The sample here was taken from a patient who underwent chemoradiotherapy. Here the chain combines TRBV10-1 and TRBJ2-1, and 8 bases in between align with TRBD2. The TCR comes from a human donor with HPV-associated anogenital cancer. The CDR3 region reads CASSELAAKQFF. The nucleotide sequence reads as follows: TGCGCCAGCAGTGAACTAGCGGCAAAGCAGTTCTTC.